This TCR beta chain was captured by sequencing in a study of blood T cell repertoires in COVID-19. Looking at the study overall: From the United States, Italy and Spain came samples of acute and convalescent COVID-19. Sources were T cells, B-cell-depleted T cells, or PBMCs; the material itself was cDNA or gDNA.

Losses at the gene ends were 5 bases for V and 6 bases for J; bases not matched to a gene: 10. CDR1 is MNHEY, CDR2 SMNVEV, per germline (reference sequence). The length of the CDR3 is 15 residues. In the original analysis: Using reference gene primer amplification, nucleated cell counts were estimated. Some clones are missing from TCRdb's copy, which holds only in-frame ones; the method was immunoSEQ multiplex PCR. That table gives V, J and clone size, and the DNA gave D and trimming. The sample has 200,000 or so clones, 85% seen once. This clone was recorded once. During active infection, Seattle patients enrolled and were then monitored through disease.

This sequence originates from a man aged 55-75 years with COVID-19, enrolled during active disease. Sequenced: peripheral blood. The gene calls are TRBV27 and TRBJ1-5, with TRBD1 identical over 7 bases. The CDR3 region has the DNA TGTGCCAGCAGTCCCGAGACAGGGAAGAGTCAGCCCCAGCATTTT. It is translated as CASSPETGKSQPQHF.